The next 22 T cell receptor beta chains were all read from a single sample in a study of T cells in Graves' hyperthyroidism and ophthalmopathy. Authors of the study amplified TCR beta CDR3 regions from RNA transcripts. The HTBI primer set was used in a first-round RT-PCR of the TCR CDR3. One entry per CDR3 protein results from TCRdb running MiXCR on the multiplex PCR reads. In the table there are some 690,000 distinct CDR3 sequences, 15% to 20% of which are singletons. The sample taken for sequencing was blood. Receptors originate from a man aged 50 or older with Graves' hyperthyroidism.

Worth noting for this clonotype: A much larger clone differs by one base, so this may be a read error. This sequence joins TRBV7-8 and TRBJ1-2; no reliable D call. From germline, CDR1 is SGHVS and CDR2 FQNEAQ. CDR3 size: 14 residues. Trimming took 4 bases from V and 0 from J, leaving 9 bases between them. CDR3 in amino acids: CASSSMSANYGYTF. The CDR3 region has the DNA TGTGCCAGCAGCTCAATGTCGGCTAACTATGGCTACACCTTC. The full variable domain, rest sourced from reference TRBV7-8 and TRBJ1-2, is GAGVSQSPRYKVAKRGQDVALRCDPISGHVSLFWYQQALGQGPEFLTYFQNEAQLDKSGLPSDRFFAERPEGSVSTLKIQRTQQEDSAVYLCASSSMSANYGYTFGSGTRLTVV.

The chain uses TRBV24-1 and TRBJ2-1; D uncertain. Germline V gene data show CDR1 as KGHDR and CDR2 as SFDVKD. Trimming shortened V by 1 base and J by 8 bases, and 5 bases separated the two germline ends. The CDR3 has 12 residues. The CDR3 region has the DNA TGTGCCACCAGTGATTTCGGCTATGAGCAGTTCTTC. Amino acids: CATSDFGYEQFF.

For the CDR3, the DNA is TGTGCCAGCTCCCTCTTCGGAATGATTAGCAATCAGCCCCAGCATTTT. This gives the protein CASSLFGMISNQPQHF. The J gene is TRBJ1-5, the V gene TRBV28; D uncertain. V was shortened by 8 bases and J by 0 bases, with 17 bases between the two germline ends. The CDR3 runs 16 residues. CDR1 is MDHEN, CDR2 SYDVKM, per germline.

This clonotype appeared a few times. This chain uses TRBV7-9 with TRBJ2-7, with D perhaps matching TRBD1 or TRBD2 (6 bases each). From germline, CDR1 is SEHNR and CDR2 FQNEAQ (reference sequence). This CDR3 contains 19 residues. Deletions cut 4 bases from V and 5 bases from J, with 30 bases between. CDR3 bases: TGTGCCAGCAGCTCGCCGCGTTGGGGGGCGCAGGGACCTGTGGACGAGCAGTACTTC. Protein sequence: CASSSPRWGAQGPVDEQYF.

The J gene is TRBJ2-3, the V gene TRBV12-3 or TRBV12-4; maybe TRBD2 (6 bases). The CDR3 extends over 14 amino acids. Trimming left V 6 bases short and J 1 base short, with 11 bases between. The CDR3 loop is CASRLASRTDTQYF. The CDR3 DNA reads TGTGCCAGCAGGCTAGCGTCCCGCACAGATACGCAGTATTTT.

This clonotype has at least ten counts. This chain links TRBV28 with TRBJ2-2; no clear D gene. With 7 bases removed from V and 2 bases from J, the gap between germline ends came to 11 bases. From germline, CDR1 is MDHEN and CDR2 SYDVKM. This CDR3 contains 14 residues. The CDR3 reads CASIETANTGELFF. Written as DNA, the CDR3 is TGTGCCAGCATCGAAACTGCTAACACCGGGGAGCTGTTTTTT.

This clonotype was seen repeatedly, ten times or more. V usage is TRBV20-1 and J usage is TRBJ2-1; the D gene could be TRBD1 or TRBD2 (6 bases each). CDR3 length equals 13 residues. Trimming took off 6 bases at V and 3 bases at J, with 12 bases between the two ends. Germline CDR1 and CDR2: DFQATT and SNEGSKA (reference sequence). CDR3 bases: TGCAGTGCACCTGGGGGGCTCTACAATGAGCAGTTCTTC. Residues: CSAPGGLYNEQFF.

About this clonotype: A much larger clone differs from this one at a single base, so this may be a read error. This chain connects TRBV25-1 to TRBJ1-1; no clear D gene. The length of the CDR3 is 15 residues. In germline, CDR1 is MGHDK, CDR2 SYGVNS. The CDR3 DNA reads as TGTGCCAGCAGTGATGGCAAGGCGTTGAACGCTGAAGCTTTCTTT. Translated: CASSDGKALNAEAFF.

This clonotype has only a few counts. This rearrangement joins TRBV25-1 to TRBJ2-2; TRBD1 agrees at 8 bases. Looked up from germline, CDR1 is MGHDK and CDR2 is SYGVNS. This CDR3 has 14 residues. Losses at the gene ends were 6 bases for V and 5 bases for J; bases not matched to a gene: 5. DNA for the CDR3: TGTGCCAGCAGCAGGACAGGGCTTACCGGGGAGCTGTTTTTT. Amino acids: CASSRTGLTGELFF.

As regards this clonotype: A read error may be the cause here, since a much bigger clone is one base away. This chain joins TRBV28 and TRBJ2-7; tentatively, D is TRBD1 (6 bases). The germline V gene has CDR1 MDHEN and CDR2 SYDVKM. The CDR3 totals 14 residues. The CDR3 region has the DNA TGTGCCGGCAGCCCCGGGACATTGGGTTACGAGCAGTACTTC. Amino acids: CAGSPGTLGYEQYF.

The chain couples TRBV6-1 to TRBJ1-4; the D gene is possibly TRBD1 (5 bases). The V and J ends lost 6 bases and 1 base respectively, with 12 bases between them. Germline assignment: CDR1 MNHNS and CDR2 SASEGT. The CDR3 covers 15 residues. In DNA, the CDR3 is TGTGCCAGCAGCTCCAGGGTTGGAACTAATGAAAAACTGTTTTTT. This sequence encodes CASSSRVGTNEKLFF.

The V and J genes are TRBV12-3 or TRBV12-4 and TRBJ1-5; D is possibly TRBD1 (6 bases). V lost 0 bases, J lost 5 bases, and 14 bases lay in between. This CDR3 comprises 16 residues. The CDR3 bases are TGTGCCAGCAGTTTAGCGGGGGCGCCAGGAGATCAGCCCCAGCATTTT. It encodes CASSLAGAPGDQPQHF.

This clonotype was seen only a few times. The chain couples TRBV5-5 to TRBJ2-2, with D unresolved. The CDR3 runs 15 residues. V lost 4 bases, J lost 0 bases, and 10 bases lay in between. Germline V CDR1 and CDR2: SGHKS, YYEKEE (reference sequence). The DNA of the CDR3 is TGTGCCAGCAGCCCGTTTAGGTCGAACACCGGGGAGCTGTTTTTT. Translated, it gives CASSPFRSNTGELFF.

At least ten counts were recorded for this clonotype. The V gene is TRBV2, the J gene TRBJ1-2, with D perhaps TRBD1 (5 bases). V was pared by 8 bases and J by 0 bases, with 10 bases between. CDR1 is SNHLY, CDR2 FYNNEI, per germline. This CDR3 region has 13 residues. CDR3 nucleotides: TGTGCCAGCTCCGGGGCGTCTAACTATGGCTACACCTTC. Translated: CASSGASNYGYTF.

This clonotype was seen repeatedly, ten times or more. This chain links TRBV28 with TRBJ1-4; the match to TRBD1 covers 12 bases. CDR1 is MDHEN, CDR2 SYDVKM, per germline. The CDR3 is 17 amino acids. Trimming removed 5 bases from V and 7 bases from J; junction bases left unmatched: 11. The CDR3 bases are TGTGCCAGCAGTGGAAGAAAAGGGACAGGGGGCATTGAAAAACTGTTTTTT. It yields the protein CASSGRKGTGGIEKLFF. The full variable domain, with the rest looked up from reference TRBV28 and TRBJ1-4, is DVKVTQSSRYLVKRTGEKVFLECVQDMDHENMFWYRQDPGLGLRLIYFSYDVKMKEKGDIPEGYSVSREKKERFSLILESASTNQTSMYLCASSGRKGTGGIEKLFFGSGTQLSVL.

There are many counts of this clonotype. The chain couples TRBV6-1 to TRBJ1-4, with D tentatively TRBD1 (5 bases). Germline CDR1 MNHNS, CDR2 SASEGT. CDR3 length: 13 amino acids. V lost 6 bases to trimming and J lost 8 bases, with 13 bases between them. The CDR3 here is CASSLDRLEKLFF. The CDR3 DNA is TGTGCCAGCAGCCTTGACAGACTGGAAAAACTGTTTTTT.

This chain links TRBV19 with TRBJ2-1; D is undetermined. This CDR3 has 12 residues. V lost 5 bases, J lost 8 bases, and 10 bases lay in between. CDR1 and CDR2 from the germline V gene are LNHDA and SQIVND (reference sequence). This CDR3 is CASSPARDEQFF. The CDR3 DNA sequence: TGTGCCAGTAGTCCCGCTAGGGATGAGCAGTTCTTC.

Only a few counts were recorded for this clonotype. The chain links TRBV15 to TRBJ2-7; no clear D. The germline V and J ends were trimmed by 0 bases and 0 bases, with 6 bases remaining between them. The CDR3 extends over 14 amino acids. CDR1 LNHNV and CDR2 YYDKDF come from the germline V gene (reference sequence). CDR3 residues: CATSRDKASYEQYF. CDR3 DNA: TGTGCCACCAGCAGAGATAAGGCCTCCTACGAGCAGTACTTC.

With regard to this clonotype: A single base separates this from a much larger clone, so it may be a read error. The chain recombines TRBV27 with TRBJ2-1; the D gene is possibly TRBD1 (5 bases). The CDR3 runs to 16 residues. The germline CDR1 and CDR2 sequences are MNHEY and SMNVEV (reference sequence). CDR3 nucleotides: TGTGCCAGCAGTTTAACTTTCCAAGGGGTCTACAATGAGCGGTTCTTC. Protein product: CASSLTFQGVYNERFF.

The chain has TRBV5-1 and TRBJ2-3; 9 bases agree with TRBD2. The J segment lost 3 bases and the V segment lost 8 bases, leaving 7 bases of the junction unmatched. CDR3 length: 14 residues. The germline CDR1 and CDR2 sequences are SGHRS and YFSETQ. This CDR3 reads CASLAGWETDTQYF. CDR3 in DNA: TGCGCCAGTCTAGCGGGATGGGAAACAGATACGCAGTATTTT.

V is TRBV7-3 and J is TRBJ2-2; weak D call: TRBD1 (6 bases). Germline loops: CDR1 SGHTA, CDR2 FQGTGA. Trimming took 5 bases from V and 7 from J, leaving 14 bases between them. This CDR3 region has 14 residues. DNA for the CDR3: TGTGCCAGCAGCATCAGACAGGTCGGCGGGGAGCTGTTTTTT. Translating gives CASSIRQVGGELFF.

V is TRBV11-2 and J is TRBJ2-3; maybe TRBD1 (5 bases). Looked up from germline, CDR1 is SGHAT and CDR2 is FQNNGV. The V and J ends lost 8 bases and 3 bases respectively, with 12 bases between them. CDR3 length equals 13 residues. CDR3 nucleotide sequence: TGTGCCAGCGTGGGGCGTTTAACAGATACGCAGTATTTT. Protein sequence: CASVGRLTDTQYF.